These 21 T cell receptor beta chains share one sample of origin, sequenced in a study of beta chain features in type 1 diabetes. Their antigens remain unidentified. Overall study results and limits: Across all four CD4+ subsets, people with type 1 diabetes showed modestly shorter TCRB CDR3s.

Reverse transcribing all isolated RNA meant expressed TCRB transcripts were sequenced. Clones were sequenced by immunoSEQ multiplex PCR, and TCRdb holds only the in-frame ones, with some missing. The data contain roughly 150,000 clones, about a tenth of them seen just once; the ten biggest clones take up roughly 0.45%. Specimen: central memory CD4+ T cells from blood. Every receptor here comes from a man aged 25-45 years with type 1 diabetes.

The genes are TRBV28 and TRBJ2-1, with D possibly TRBD2 on 6 matching bases. The germline gives CDR1 MDHEN, CDR2 SYDVKM. CDR3 length: 15 amino acids. Trimming removed 3 bases from V and 6 bases from J, with 15 bases in between. The CDR3 DNA reads TGTGCCAGCAGTTTTTCCGGGAGAGGCTCCAATGAGCAGTTCTTC. Translation gives CASSFSGRGSNEQFF.

This clone appeared many times. The V gene is TRBV28, the J gene TRBJ2-1, with 12 nucleotides matching TRBD2. The V gene's germline CDR1 is MDHEN and CDR2 SYDVKM. V was clipped by 8 bases and J by 6 bases; unmatched bases: 5. The CDR3 sequence is 14 residues long. The CDR3 spells CASLTSGRPNEQFF. CDR3 DNA sequence: TGTGCCAGCCTAACTAGCGGGAGGCCCAATGAGCAGTTCTTC.

The chain links TRBV4-1 to TRBJ2-1; 12 nucleotides line up with TRBD2. CDR3 size: 17 residues. V trimming: 2 bases; J trimming: 2 bases; junction bases outside the gene matches: 4. CDR1 and CDR2 from the germline V gene are MGHRA and YSYEKL. The CDR3: CASSQLLAGGTYNEQFF. The CDR3 DNA is TGCGCCAGCAGCCAACTCCTAGCGGGAGGGACCTACAATGAGCAGTTCTTC.

There are a few counts of this clone. This chain links TRBV5-4 with TRBJ2-3; 10 bases are shared with TRBD2. Trimming at V came to 1 base and at J to 5 bases, leaving 4 bases not matched to a gene. CDR1 is SGHNT and CDR2 is YYREEE in the germline V gene (reference sequence). The CDR3 is 15 residues long. The DNA for the CDR3 is TGTGCCAGCAGCTTGAGCGGGAGGGTTGGAGATACGCAGTATTTT. It is translated as CASSLSGRVGDTQYF.

This rearrangement joins TRBV7-2 to TRBJ2-7; 10 bases line up with TRBD2. V gave up 5 bases and J gave up 0 bases; unmatched junction bases: 4. The CDR3 runs 15 residues. The germline CDR1 and CDR2 sequences are SGHTA and FQGNSA. In nucleotides, the CDR3 is TGTGCCAGCAGCCTCACTAGCGGGGACTCCTACGAGCAGTACTTC. The encoded protein is CASSLTSGDSYEQYF.

This clone was seen a few times. The chain recombines TRBV28 with TRBJ1-1; TRBD1 aligns across 8 bases. Per germline, CDR1 MDHEN and CDR2 SYDVKM. The junction had 7 bases not matched to a gene; V was cut back by 6 bases and J by 1 base. The CDR3 contains 15 residues. The CDR3 protein is CASSQLQGANTEAFF. The CDR3 coding sequence is TGTGCCAGCAGCCAACTCCAGGGGGCGAACACTGAAGCTTTCTTT.

This clone occurred a few times. The rearrangement joins TRBV4-2 to TRBJ2-2, with TRBD1 matching 7 bases. Germline CDR1 is LGHNA and CDR2 is YNFKEQ. Germline trimming cut 0 bases from V and 6 bases from J; bases unmatched to any gene: 4. This CDR3 is built from 15 residues. The CDR3 sequence is CASSQETGVPGELFF. DNA of the CDR3: TGTGCCAGCAGCCAAGAAACAGGGGTACCCGGGGAGCTGTTTTTT.

This chain joins TRBV2 and TRBJ2-5; TRBD2 agrees at 10 bases. Germline V CDR1 and CDR2: SNHLY, FYNNEI. There are 15 residues in the CDR3. Germline trimming cut 3 bases from V and 4 bases from J; bases unmatched to any gene: 5. This CDR3 is CASSESSGSRETQYF. CDR3 nucleotides: TGTGCCAGCAGTGAGTCTAGCGGGAGTCGAGAGACCCAGTACTTC.

This clone has a handful of counts. This sequence joins TRBV5-6 and TRBJ2-3; 7 positions agree with TRBD1. J lost 5 bases, V lost 2 bases, and 5 bases had no gene match. This CDR3 has 14 residues. Germline CDR1 and CDR2: SGHDT and YYEEEE. CDR3 sequence (DNA): TGTGCCAGCAGCTTACAGGGGATAGAAGATACGCAGTATTTT. Translated, it gives CASSLQGIEDTQYF.

This clone was counted ten times or more. V is TRBV11-3 and J is TRBJ2-7; the D is unclear. The V and J ends lost 3 bases and 7 bases respectively, with 13 bases between them. The CDR3 consists of 13 residues. CDR1 is SGHNT, CDR2 YENEEA, per germline. CDR3 nucleotide sequence: TGTGCCAGCAGCTTGGCCCCTCAGCGAGAGCAGTACTTC. The encoded protein is CASSLAPQREQYF.

A few counts support this clone. V is TRBV7-3 and J is TRBJ1-1; no reliable D call. The CDR3 has 13 residues. From germline, CDR1 is SGHTA and CDR2 FQGTGA. Trimming left V 5 bases short and J 6 bases short, with 13 bases between. Here the CDR3 DNA reads TGTGCCAGCAGCCTCCAACCGGGGTCTGAAGCTTTCTTT. It encodes CASSLQPGSEAFF.

This chain's CDR3 is CASSLDGKNTEAFF. CDR3 sequence (DNA): TGCGCCAGCAGCTTGGACGGGAAGAACACTGAAGCTTTCTTT. The chain joins TRBV5-1 to TRBJ1-1; D ambiguous. The V end lost 0 bases, the J end lost 1 base, and 7 bases lay between the germline ends. From germline, CDR1 is SGHRS and CDR2 YFSETQ. The CDR3 loop spans 14 amino acids.

V is TRBV5-1 and J is TRBJ2-7; 8 bases are shared with TRBD2. The CDR3 contains 15 residues. Germline V gives CDR1 SGHRS, CDR2 YFSETQ. V lost 6 bases and J lost 0; bases outside the gene matches: 8. For the CDR3, the DNA is TGCGCCAGCAAGGAAACAGCGGGAGCCTCCTACGAGCAGTACTTC. Translating it yields CASKETAGASYEQYF.

In this sample, this clone turned up a few times. The chain uses TRBV5-5 and TRBJ1-2, with D tentatively TRBD1 (5 bases). CDR1 is SGHKS, CDR2 YYEKEE, per germline (reference sequence). This CDR3 has 14 residues. The V and J ends lost 1 base and 4 bases respectively, with 11 bases between them. This CDR3 reads CASSLTQVGYGYTF. CDR3 nucleotides: TGTGCCAGCAGCTTGACACAGGTCGGCTATGGCTACACCTTC. Filled out from reference TRBV5-5 and TRBJ1-2, the complete variable domain reads DAGVTQSPTHLIKTRGQQVTLRCSPISGHKSVSWYQQVLGQGPQFIFQYYEKEERGRGNFPDRFSARQFPNYSSELNVNALLLGDSALYLCASSLTQVGYGYTFGSGTRLTVV.

This clone was picked up a small number of times. J is TRBJ2-2 and V is TRBV4-2; the match to TRBD1 covers 10 bases. Trimming took 0 bases from V and 5 from J; bases not matched to a gene: 3. This CDR3 region has 16 residues. CDR1 is LGHNA and CDR2 is YNFKEQ in the germline V gene. DNA for the CDR3: TGTGCCAGCAGCCAAGATGGGACAGGGGTTACCGGGGAGCTGTTTTTT. The encoded protein is CASSQDGTGVTGELFF.

This clone turned up a few times. This chain connects TRBV25-1 to TRBJ2-5, with D perhaps TRBD1 (5 bases). The V end was cut by 2 bases, the J end by 0 bases, with 7 bases between. The CDR3 has 14 amino acids. Germline V gene lookup returns CDR1 MGHDK and CDR2 SYGVNS. For the CDR3, the DNA is TGTGCCAGCAGTGAACCAGGGAACCAAGAGACCCAGTACTTC. It yields the protein CASSEPGNQETQYF.

Only a few counts were recorded for this clone. V and J are TRBV4-2 and TRBJ2-7, with 13 positions matching TRBD2. CDR3 length: 16 residues. Germline V gives CDR1 LGHNA, CDR2 YNFKEQ. Trimming cost V 8 bases and J 2 bases; bases outside gene matches: 9. The chain's CDR3 is CASAPGLAGATYEQYF. DNA of the CDR3: TGTGCCAGCGCCCCTGGACTAGCGGGAGCGACCTACGAGCAGTACTTC.

The chain links TRBV30 to TRBJ2-3; 8 positions agree with TRBD2. V trimming: 3 bases; J trimming: 1 base; junction bases outside the gene matches: 9. CDR1 GTSNPN and CDR2 SVGIG come from the germline V gene (reference sequence). This CDR3 contains 16 residues. The DNA for the CDR3 is TGTGCCTGGAGCAAGGGGACTAGTGGTGGCACAGATACGCAGTATTTT. Its protein is CAWSKGTSGGTDTQYF.

This clone has a handful of counts. The chain is built from TRBV28 and TRBJ2-4; D is possibly TRBD2 (6 bases). The CDR3 is 14 amino acids. CDR1 and CDR2 from the germline V gene are MDHEN and SYDVKM. Trimming cost V 5 bases and J 8 bases, with 16 bases left between them. The chain's CDR3 is CASSLSGDLDIQYF. CDR3 coding DNA: TGTGCCAGCAGTCTCTCGGGAGATTTAGACATTCAGTACTTC.

The V call is TRBV27, the J call TRBJ2-7; 7 bases agree with TRBD1. This CDR3 comprises 13 residues. CDR1 and CDR2 from the germline V gene are MNHEY and SMNVEV (reference sequence). V trimming: 5 bases; J trimming: 5 bases; junction bases outside the gene matches: 6. The CDR3 bases are TGTGCCAGCAGTACAGGGGCCGGCGACGAGCAGTACTTC. Protein sequence: CASSTGAGDEQYF.

This chain connects TRBV14 to TRBJ1-1, with D possibly being TRBD1 (5 bases). The germline V gene encodes CDR1 SGHDN and CDR2 FVKESK. With 2 bases removed from V and 4 bases from J, the gap between germline ends came to 11 bases. CDR3 length equals 14 residues. The CDR3 reads CASSQLREGTEAFF. CDR3 sequence (DNA): TGTGCCAGCAGCCAACTCAGGGAGGGCACTGAAGCTTTCTTT. Looking up the rest from reference TRBV14 and TRBJ1-1 gives the full variable domain: EAGVTQFPSHSVIEKGQTVTLRCDPISGHDNLYWYRRVMGKEIKFLLHFVKESKQDESGMPNNRFLAERTGGTYSTLKVQPAELEDSGVYFCASSQLREGTEAFFGQGTRLTVV.